The 6 T cell receptor beta chains given below trace back to one sample, sequenced in a study of human T cells and chemical hapten exposure. Time point specified: pre-sensitization, week 0. Treatment in this sample: therapeutic diphenylcyclopropenone sensitization with weekly scalp DPC. TCRdb re-derived calls from the RACE reads in MiXCR, one entry per CDR3 protein. The profile shows 85,000 to 120,000 distinct CDR3 sequences, 9% to 15% of them singletons. The material was whole blood, obtained in connection with sensitization to the hapten diphenylcyclopropenone (DPC). These receptors were collected from a woman between 50 and 59 years old with alopecia areata. Some clones in this sample may be carry-over from other donors' samples.

This chain links TRBV20-1 with TRBJ2-2; D is uncertain. Trimming took off 6 bases at V and 6 bases at J, with 14 bases between the two ends. The CDR3 contains 13 residues. CDR1 DFQATT and CDR2 SNEGSKA come from the germline V gene (reference sequence). CDR3 residues: CSASEPQAGELFF. In nucleotides, the CDR3 is TGCAGTGCATCCGAACCCCAGGCCGGGGAGCTGTTTTTT.

This clonotype has only a few counts. The rearrangement links TRBV10-1 to TRBJ1-6, with D perhaps TRBD1 (6 bases). The V gene lost 5 bases and the J gene lost 7 bases, with 18 bases spanning the gap. The CDR3 runs to 16 residues. Germline-derived CDR1 and CDR2 are WNHNN and SYGVQD (reference sequence). The CDR3 DNA follows: TGCGCCAGCAGTTCCCAGGGGACGTGGGGCAATTCACCCCTCCACTTT. Its protein is CASSSQGTWGNSPLHF.

This rearrangement joins TRBV6-5 to TRBJ2-5; 11 positions agree with TRBD2. V shed 8 bases and J 1 base; nucleotides not matched to a gene: 3. CDR3 length equals 14 residues. Germline CDR1 and CDR2: MNHEY and SVGAGI. The CDR3 loop is CASSTSGVQETQYF. The CDR3 DNA is TGTGCCAGCTCGACTAGCGGGGTCCAAGAGACCCAGTACTTC.

This clonotype was detected a few times. This chain connects TRBV6-2 or TRBV6-3 to TRBJ2-7; D ambiguous. There are 11 residues in the CDR3. The V and J ends lost 8 bases and 6 bases respectively, with 11 bases between them. CDR1 MNHEY and CDR2 SVGEGT come from the germline V gene. CDR3: CASRGPAEQYF. CDR3 nucleotide sequence: TGTGCCAGCCGAGGACCGGCCGAGCAGTACTTC.

The sample holds a few counts of this clonotype. CDR3 nucleotides: TGTGCCAGCAGTTTAGGTGGAGTGGCACAGGGGACCTACGAGCAGTACTTC. Its translation is CASSLGGVAQGTYEQYF. The chain is built from TRBV28 and TRBJ2-7, with 7 bases aligning to TRBD1. CDR3 length equals 17 residues. V shed 2 bases and J 2 bases; nucleotides not matched to a gene: 12. Germline CDR1 MDHEN, CDR2 SYDVKM.

The sample holds a few counts of this clonotype. The chain uses TRBV7-2 and TRBJ2-2, with D perhaps matching TRBD2 (5 bases). Trimming left V 1 base short and J 0 bases short, with 9 bases between. The CDR3 consists of 16 residues. Germline V gives CDR1 SGHTA, CDR2 FQGNSA. In DNA form, the CDR3 reads TGTGCCAGCAGCTTAGTTGCGGGTCCGAACACCGGGGAGCTGTTTTTT. Protein: CASSLVAGPNTGELFF.